The 2 T cell receptor beta chains below were found in one sample sequenced in a study of tumor T cells in aggressive B-cell lymphoma. Here immunoSEQ multiplex PCR was the method, and the copy in TCRdb shows in-frame clones only, minus some. The sample carries roughly 3,300 clones, roughly 69% recorded once. The sequencing input was tumor tissue. The receptors here all came from an adult with diffuse large B cell lymphoma.

The chain joins TRBV28 to TRBJ2-7, with 11 bases fitting TRBD1. The V and J ends lost 6 bases and 2 bases, in that order; junction bases with no gene match: 15. The CDR3 contains 18 residues. Germline loops: CDR1 MDHEN, CDR2 SYDVKM. The CDR3 protein is CASSTLGALGQGAYEQYF. The CDR3 nucleotides are TGTGCCAGCAGCACCCTGGGCGCGTTGGGACAGGGGGCCTACGAGCAGTACTTC.

This rearrangement joins TRBV27 to TRBJ1-3, with D perhaps matching TRBD1 (5 bases). This CDR3 is built from 13 residues. V was trimmed by 1 base and J by 4 bases, leaving 5 bases between them. Germline V CDR1 and CDR2: MNHEY, SMNVEV (reference sequence). The CDR3 nucleotides read TGTGCCAGCAGTTTATGGGGCGGAAACACCATATATTTT. Translation gives CASSLWGGNTIYF.